This T cell receptor (beta chain) was sequenced in a study of PD-1 blockade in classical Hodgkin lymphoma (TCRdb year 2020). General notes on the study: Nivolumab dosing was 3 mg/kg intravenously every 2 weeks, continuing until either disease progression or unacceptable toxicity. The study used CyTOF and TCR beta sequencing to define a peripheral blood immune signature of response to PD-1 blockade in classical Hodgkin lymphoma.

Reading from cysteine to phenylalanine, the CDR3 counts 14 amino acids. The retained sequence is limited to the CDR3, 42 bases, with the frame set at the first base. For CDR1 and CDR2, the germline V gene lists SGHVS and FNYEAQ. The germline V and J ends show losses of 1 base and 8 bases respectively, and no gene match explains 5 bases of the junction. Regarding this clone: Which antigen it targets is not known. No base quality information exists; no much larger clone differs at one position.

The paper as a whole reports these results and caveats: Only a single clinical trial cohort was studied, and what caused the repertoire differences, possibly disease activity or prior therapy, remained undefined. Diversity was lower in patients who began nivolumab less than 1 year after ASCT, so these patients were left out of later analyses to avoid confounding by immune reconstitution. CD4+ but not CD8+ TCR diversity rose significantly by C4D1 (p=0.0027 vs p=0.16), most apparent in complete responders (p=0.02). Baseline diversity similar to that of newly diagnosed patients was observed in trial patients achieving complete response, whereas significantly lower diversity was observed in partial responders and progressors. Newly diagnosed patients were reported to have lower baseline TCR diversity than healthy donors, and relapsed/refractory patients were reported to have lower baseline TCR diversity still.

The Qiagen DNeasy kit was used to extract genomic DNA from unsorted PBMCs and from the negatively selected CD4+ and CD8+ fractions. TCR beta CDR3 regions were subjected to amplification by immunoSEQ multiplex PCR with primers that anneal to V and J segments. A synthetic immune receptor repertoire was used to minimize amplification bias, and any remaining bias was removed computationally after sequencing. On the study's bioinformatics: Custom Python scripts were used to quantify repertoire diversity as the Shannon entropy index. Unsorted, CD4+ and CD8+ repertoires were analyzed separately, except in combined analyses where CD4+ and CD8+ sequences were merged in silico. A clone was considered expanded if an increase in frequency of at least 2-fold after treatment relative to C1D1 was found, and a pseudocount of 0.5 was applied to clones undetected at baseline. Clones with 0 or 1 copy at C1D1 were classified as singleton clones, and clones with 2 or more copies were classified as non-singleton clones. Clones expanded in unsorted samples were annotated as CD4+, CD8+ or unknown by matching protein sequences in sorted samples from the same patient. Wilcoxon tests were applied to paired samples to test diversity changes from C1D1 to C4D1. TCRdb carries this immuneACCESS record with in-frame sequences only. Its versions omit some clonotypes, under half of them owing to an unresolved V gene in the studies checked, with the rest unexplained. For V, J and clone size, that table is used; D and trimming come from the DNA. For this sample the table gives tens of thousands of clones, of which about 88% were detected only once. About 10% of the sample goes to the ten largest clones.

This specimen's time point label, interpreted: cycle 2 day 1 (C2D1) of nivolumab. All trial patients had relapsed after autologous stem cell transplantation, with cohorts A, B and C differing in prior brentuximab vedotin exposure. The trial cohort comprised 60 or so patients with relapsed/refractory classical Hodgkin lymphoma whose best overall responses were complete response, partial response or progressive disease. In the multi-cohort phase II CheckMate 205 trial, trial patients received single-agent nivolumab. An independent review committee assessed best overall response by applying the 2007 International Working Group response criteria. Trial PBMCs were collected immediately before nivolumab initiation (C1D1) and during therapy at cycle 2 day 1 and cycle 4 day 1. After peripheral blood was drawn into 8 mL Vacutainer Cell Preparation Tubes, PBMCs were isolated by centrifugation and then cryopreserved.

The chain was built from TRBV7-6 and TRBJ2-1, with TRBD1 identical over 7 junction bases. The specimen comprised peripheral blood mononuclear cells (PBMCs), sampled before the second cycle of nivolumab. The receptor was derived from a human donor with classical Hodgkin lymphoma. The CDR3 in this case is CASSLDRGYDEQFF. The sequenced DNA: TGTGCCAGCAGCTTAGACAGGGGATATGATGAGCAGTTCTTC.